A single sample gave rise to the 20 T cell receptor beta chains below, sequenced in a study of CD8+ T cells in alopecia areata. Extracted RNA was reverse transcribed into cDNA, the sequencing template. The table came from immunoSEQ multiplex PCR; TCRdb's copy has only in-frame clones and leaves some out. This sample has around 120,000 clones, with about 50% found just once. The treatment was: oral pan-JAK inhibitor, 5-10 mg twice daily. Sequenced material: CD4+ T cells sorted from blood, taken at week 4, from a patient treated with tofacitinib. The receptors stem from a human donor with alopecia areata.

The chain uses TRBV6-5 and TRBJ2-1; D is undetermined. This CDR3 is built from 15 residues. Per germline, CDR1 MNHEY and CDR2 SVGAGI. V was trimmed by 4 bases and J by 0 bases, leaving 10 bases between them. CDR3 DNA: TGTGCCAGCAGTTGGAGAAACCCCTCCTACAATGAGCAGTTCTTC. Translated, it gives CASSWRNPSYNEQFF.

The chain employs TRBV9 and TRBJ1-1; TRBD1 is a possible D gene (5 bases). Trimming stripped 4 bases from V and 1 base from J, with 11 bases between. The CDR3 has 14 amino acids. Germline V gene sequence: CDR1 SGDLS, CDR2 YYNGEE. CDR3 DNA: TGTGCCAGCAGCAAGGGGATTGGGAACACTGAAGCTTTCTTT. It specifies CASSKGIGNTEAFF.

This clone was seen only a few times. This chain uses TRBV5-5 with TRBJ2-2; 12 positions agree with TRBD1. The J segment lost 4 bases and the V segment lost 4 bases, leaving 5 bases of the junction unmatched. This CDR3 has 16 residues. Germline lookup yields CDR1 SGHKS and CDR2 YYEKEE (reference sequence). The CDR3 region is CASSPGQGAGTGELFF. The DNA for the CDR3 is TGTGCCAGCAGCCCGGGACAGGGGGCCGGCACCGGGGAGCTGTTTTTT.

This chain uses TRBV18 with TRBJ1-3, with 7 positions matching TRBD1. The CDR3 has 17 residues. V lost 4 bases to trimming and J lost 0 bases; unmatched junction nucleotides: 9. Per the germline V gene, CDR1 is KGHSH and CDR2 is LQKENI. As DNA, the CDR3 is TGTGCCAGCTCACACGGACAGGCGAAAATCTCTGGAAACACCATATATTTT. It specifies CASSHGQAKISGNTIYF.

The V call is TRBV29-1, the J call TRBJ2-7; 8 positions match TRBD1. Trimming took 7 bases from V and 2 from J; bases not matched to a gene: 1. This CDR3 contains 11 residues. Per the germline V gene, CDR1 is SQVTM and CDR2 is ANQGSEA. The CDR3 spells CSGGQAYEQYF. The CDR3 coding sequence is TGCAGCGGGGGACAGGCCTACGAGCAGTACTTC.

V gene TRBV30 combines with J gene TRBJ2-4, with D uncertain. CDR1 GTSNPN and CDR2 SVGIG come from the germline V gene (reference sequence). The CDR3 loop spans 12 amino acids. Trimming took 2 bases from V and 0 from J, leaving 2 bases between them. The CDR3 loop reads CAWSKAKNIQYF. The CDR3 DNA reads TGTGCCTGGAGTAAAGCCAAAAACATTCAGTACTTC. The variable domain in full, completed from reference TRBV30 and TRBJ2-4, reads SQTIHQWPATLVQPVGSPLSLECTVEGTSNPNLYWYRQAAGRGLQLLFYSVGIGQISSEVPQNLSASRPQDRQFILSSKKLLLSDSGFYLCAWSKAKNIQYFGAGTRLSVL.

The V gene is TRBV2, the J gene TRBJ1-6; 8 bases agree with TRBD1. The CDR3 is 13 amino acids. Germline lookup yields CDR1 SNHLY and CDR2 FYNNEI. Trimming removed 4 bases from V and 10 bases from J; junction bases left unmatched: 3. This CDR3 reads CASSGQGWSPLHF. In DNA, the CDR3 is TGTGCCAGCAGTGGACAGGGGTGGTCACCCCTCCACTTT.

This clone was found a few times. V and J are TRBV19 and TRBJ1-2; no reliable D call. The ends were cut back, 3 bases at V and 4 bases at J, with 3 bases in the middle. The length of the CDR3 is 11 residues. Per the germline V gene, CDR1 is LNHDA and CDR2 is SQIVND (reference sequence). CDR3 in DNA: TGTGCCAGTAGTATCCGCTATGGCTACACCTTC. Amino acids: CASSIRYGYTF.

This clone appeared a few times. V usage is TRBV7-9 and J usage is TRBJ2-3; TRBD2 might be the D (5 bases). Per germline, CDR1 SEHNR and CDR2 FQNEAQ (reference sequence). V was trimmed by 1 base and J by 4 bases, leaving 9 bases between them. The CDR3 extends over 14 amino acids. CDR3 coding DNA: TGTGCCAGCAGCTTAGTCGAGGGCCCAGATACGCAGTATTTT. Protein product: CASSLVEGPDTQYF.

A few counts support this clone. The V gene is TRBV7-3, the J gene TRBJ2-3; 9 bases line up with TRBD2. V shed 0 bases and J 4 bases; nucleotides not matched to a gene: 5. The V gene's germline CDR1 is SGHTA and CDR2 FQGTGA. CDR3 length: 16 residues. CDR3 residues: CASSLTGAGGPDTQYF. The CDR3 DNA is TGTGCCAGCAGCTTAACAGGAGCGGGAGGTCCAGATACGCAGTATTTT.

The chain has TRBV7-2 and TRBJ1-5; D is perhaps TRBD1 (5 bases). Trimming took 5 bases from V and 7 from J, leaving 12 bases between them. The germline V gene has CDR1 SGHTA and CDR2 FQGNSA. The CDR3 totals 13 residues. CDR3 nucleotide sequence: TGTGCCAGCAGCCGACAGAGAGCCCAGCCCCAGCATTTT. It specifies CASSRQRAQPQHF.

This clone was counted a few times. The rearrangement joins TRBV5-1 to TRBJ1-2, with D uncertain. From germline, CDR1 is SGHRS and CDR2 YFSETQ. V was cut by 0 bases and J by 7 bases, with 13 bases left in between. This CDR3 comprises 14 residues. The CDR3 bases are TGCGCCAGCAGCTTGGATCTGGGCCAAACTGGCTACACCTTC. This codes for CASSLDLGQTGYTF.

V is TRBV25-1 and J is TRBJ1-4; a possible D gene is TRBD1 (5 bases). This CDR3 comprises 13 residues. Germline-derived CDR1 and CDR2 are MGHDK and SYGVNS. Trimming took 7 bases from V and 8 from J, leaving 14 bases between them. The CDR3 nucleotides read TGTGCCAGCATCGACCCTTGGGGGGAAAAACTGTTTTTT. Its protein is CASIDPWGEKLFF.

This clone was seen a handful of times. DNA for the CDR3: TGTGCCAGCAGTTCCCCAGGGTCGGGATACGAGCAGTACTTC. Translated: CASSSPGSGYEQYF. The chain uses TRBV6-5 and TRBJ2-7; D tentatively reads TRBD1 or TRBD2 (5 bases each). The length of the CDR3 is 14 residues. Looked up from germline, CDR1 is MNHEY and CDR2 is SVGAGI. Trimming shortened V by 4 bases and J by 4 bases, and 14 bases separated the two germline ends.

The rearrangement links TRBV5-1 to TRBJ2-3, with TRBD1 identical over 10 bases. Germline V gene data show CDR1 as SGHRS and CDR2 as YFSETQ. CDR3 length: 15 residues. J gave up 5 bases and V 4 bases, and 7 bases lay outside the gene matches. The DNA of the CDR3 is TGCGCCAGCAGCCAGGGACAGGGGATCCAAGATACGCAGTATTTT. Amino acid sequence: CASSQGQGIQDTQYF.

V is TRBV30 and J is TRBJ1-2, with D possibly matching TRBD1 (6 bases). The V end lost 0 bases, the J end lost 0 bases, and 11 bases lay between the germline ends. The CDR3 is 15 amino acids. The germline CDR1 and CDR2 sequences are GTSNPN and SVGIG (reference sequence). The CDR3 sequence: CAWSVGDMTNYGYTF. The CDR3 DNA is TGTGCCTGGAGTGTAGGGGACATGACTAACTATGGCTACACCTTC. The variable domain in full, with the rest retrieved from reference TRBV30 and TRBJ1-2, is SQTIHQWPATLVQPVGSPLSLECTVEGTSNPNLYWYRQAAGRGLQLLFYSVGIGQISSEVPQNLSASRPQDRQFILSSKKLLLSDSGFYLCAWSVGDMTNYGYTFGSGTRLTVV.

The V call is TRBV29-1, the J call TRBJ1-5; a possible D gene is TRBD1 (6 bases). The germline gives CDR1 SQVTM, CDR2 ANQGSEA. V shed 5 bases and J shed 7 bases, with 12 bases lying between them. This CDR3 region has 12 residues. In nucleotides, the CDR3 is TGCAGCGTTTCGGGGGCAGGACAGCCCCAGCATTTT. This translates into CSVSGAGQPQHF.

The CDR3, as DNA: TGTGCCAGCAGCCCCAGACTAGCGGGGGCTGCAGATACGCAGTATTTT. Translating gives CASSPRLAGAADTQYF. The chain has TRBV7-2 and TRBJ2-3; 12 bases fit TRBD2. CDR3 size: 16 residues. Germline loops: CDR1 SGHTA, CDR2 FQGNSA. Trimming took 5 bases from V and 4 from J; bases not matched to a gene: 7.

The chain combines TRBV29-1 with TRBJ1-3; the D is unclear. Germline V gives CDR1 SQVTM, CDR2 ANQGSEA. The CDR3 covers 14 residues. The ends were cut back, 7 bases at V and 0 bases at J, with 13 bases in the middle. In DNA form, the CDR3 reads TGCAGCGCCGAAAGAGGCCTCTCTGGAAACACCATATATTTT. It specifies CSAERGLSGNTIYF.

The CDR3 spells CALRVQIAKNIQYF. Here the CDR3 DNA reads TGTGCCCTTAGGGTCCAAATAGCCAAAAACATTCAGTACTTC. The chain couples TRBV30 to TRBJ2-4; D is uncertain. The V gene lost 8 bases and the J gene lost 0 bases, with 14 bases spanning the gap. Germline V CDR1 and CDR2: GTSNPN, SVGIG (reference sequence). The CDR3 is 14 residues long.